This T cell receptor (beta chain) was recorded in a study of cytomegalovirus exposure and HLA in healthy donors. The overall study: Earlier, 150 million to 200 million T cells were analyzed, and 95 million to 140 million unique TCR beta sequences were found among them.

Study-level points and caveats: It was assumed in the presence/absence analyses that sequencing depth was roughly uniform across donors.

As for this clone: As yet, its antigen is unknown.

This CDR3 has 15 residues. Germline V gives CDR1 PRHDT, CDR2 FYEKMQ (reference sequence). Trimming removed 1 base from V and 5 bases from J, with 14 bases in between. Primers included in the PCR were 60 Vbeta and 13 Jbeta primers. In the authors' workflow: About 12 million of some 80 million unique TCR beta chains were shared, per a later count. The method was immunoSEQ multiplex PCR; TCRdb's version includes in-frame clones alone and lacks a portion of them. That table is the source of V, J and clone size, and D and trimming were worked out from the DNA. The sample carries roughly 150,000 clones, roughly 80% recorded once.

V gene TRBV13 combines with J gene TRBJ2-5; D is perhaps TRBD1 (5 bases). The sequence was collected from a male donor in good health and CMV-seronegative. The specimen sequenced was PBMCs. As DNA, the CDR3 is TGTGCCAGCAGCTTAGAAGCCGCAGGGCATGAGACCCAGTACTTC. Translated: CASSLEAAGHETQYF.